The 13 T cell receptor beta chains in this list originate from one sample, sequenced in a study of vaccination effects on CD4 cells after COVID-19. Some clones are missing from TCRdb's copy, which holds only in-frame ones; the method was immunoSEQ multiplex PCR. The data show about 8,900 clones, around four fifths seen once. Their specific antigens are unknown. With approximately ten days of culture completed, CD4+ T cells were isolated. Participants received two doses of either the BNT162b2 or mRNA-1273 vaccine. Here the sequenced sample was CD4+ T cells from PBMCs cultured without peptide, taken after COVID-19 vaccination. Receptors were obtained from a human donor who received a COVID-19 vaccine.

The chain links TRBV7-2 to TRBJ2-3; 13 nucleotides match TRBD2. There are 16 residues in the CDR3. Trimming took 5 bases from V and 6 from J; bases not matched to a gene: 8. Germline V lookup: CDR1 SGHTA, CDR2 FQGNSA. CDR3 region: CASSPTSGGFRDTQYF. The DNA for the CDR3 is TGTGCCAGCAGCCCGACTAGCGGGGGGTTCCGGGATACGCAGTATTTT.

The rearrangement joins TRBV1 to TRBJ1-5; the DNA was not used to check the table's D call, TRBD1. TRBV1 is recorded as a pseudogene. There are 23 residues in the CDR3. CDR3 region: CTSSPIIPLRTVKGSSRNQPQHF. The CDR3 DNA follows: TGCACCAGCAGCCCGATTATTCCTCTCAGGACAGTGAAAGGGAGTAGTCGCAATCAGCCCCAGCATTTT.

The chain has TRBV5-1 and TRBJ2-2; TRBD1 matches 7 bases. This CDR3 has 15 residues. Germline V gene data show CDR1 as SGHRS and CDR2 as YFSETQ. The V gene end was trimmed by 6 bases and the J gene end by 1 base; junction bases not matched to a gene: 6. This chain's CDR3 is CASTEHRGNTGELFF. CDR3 DNA sequence: TGCGCCAGCACTGAGCACAGGGGGAACACCGGGGAGCTGTTTTTT.

This clone came up a few times. DNA for the CDR3: TGTGCCAGCAGCCTCCTCGGACAGGGCTTTGAAGCTTTCTTT. Translating it yields CASSLLGQGFEAFF. The gene calls are TRBV3-1 (or the pseudogene TRBV3-2) and TRBJ1-1; 8 bases fit TRBD1. The CDR3 covers 14 residues. CDR1 is LGHDT and CDR2 is YNNKEL in the germline V gene (reference sequence). The ends lost 4 bases at V and 7 bases at J; junction bases unmatched: 8.

This chain joins TRBV5-1 and TRBJ1-6; perhaps TRBD1 as D (5 bases). Germline V lookup: CDR1 SGHRS, CDR2 YFSETQ. The CDR3 is 14 residues long. V was pared by 3 bases and J by 9 bases, with 13 bases between. In DNA, the CDR3 is TGCGCCAGCAGCTCCCAGGGCATTGGTTCACCCCTCCACTTT. As protein: CASSSQGIGSPLHF.

The sample holds one count of this clone. V and J are TRBV6-5 and TRBJ1-5; D gene ambiguous. This CDR3 region has 12 residues. Germline V CDR1 and CDR2: MNHEY, SVGAGI. The V and J ends lost 6 bases and 5 bases respectively, with 8 bases between them. Written as DNA, the CDR3 is TGTGCCAGCAGGCTCTACTATCAGCCCCAGCATTTT. It codes for CASRLYYQPQHF.

For this clone: A read error may produce the germline difference seen at one junction end. The chain employs TRBV30 and TRBJ1-3; 8 bases line up with TRBD1. The CDR3 length is 13 residues. Germline CDR1 reads GTSNPN; CDR2 reads SVGIG (reference sequence). This CDR3 is CAGRGQGLDTIYF. CDR3 bases: TGTGCCGGGAGAGGACAGGGTCTAGACACCATATATTTT.

The chain has TRBV7-2 and TRBJ1-2; D is ambiguous. In germline, CDR1 is SGHTA, CDR2 FQGNSA. V was pared by 0 bases and J by 4 bases, with 12 bases between. This CDR3 comprises 15 residues. The CDR3 DNA follows: TGTGCCAGCAGCTTAGCGAGCGGCAACCTCTATGGCTACACCTTC. Its protein product is CASSLASGNLYGYTF.

The chain has TRBV6-5 and TRBJ2-7; no clear D gene. Looked up from germline, CDR1 is MNHEY and CDR2 is SVGAGI. The CDR3 is made up of 16 amino acids. Trimming took off 2 bases at V and 2 bases at J, with 16 bases between the two ends. This chain's CDR3 is CASSYGRTDLPYEQYF. The CDR3 DNA reads TGTGCCAGCAGTTACGGTCGGACCGACCTCCCCTACGAGCAGTACTTC.

This clone was picked up a small number of times. This sequence joins TRBV5-8 and TRBJ1-2; D is unresolved. Trimming pared 0 bases from V and 7 bases from J, leaving 7 bases between. Germline CDR1 is SGHTS and CDR2 is YDEGEE. The CDR3 extends over 12 amino acids. The CDR3 region has the DNA TGTGCCAGCAGCTTGGGTACTCTTGGCTACACCTTC. It translates to CASSLGTLGYTF.

The J gene is TRBJ2-1, the V gene TRBV6-5, with unresolved D. The CDR3 has 13 residues. CDR1 and CDR2 (germline): MNHEY, SVGAGI. The germline V and J ends were trimmed by 0 bases and 5 bases, with 5 bases remaining between them. This chain's CDR3 is CASSYSRDNEQFF. CDR3 in DNA: TGTGCCAGCAGTTACTCGCGTGACAATGAGCAGTTCTTC.

The V call is TRBV11-2, the J call TRBJ1-2; 8 bases match TRBD1. With 6 bases clipped from V and 7 bases from J, the junction kept 13 bases outside the gene matches. Germline CDR1 SGHAT, CDR2 FQNNGV. This CDR3 is 15 amino acids long. CDR3 in DNA: TGTGCCAGCAGATCCCTCAGGGGGCGGGTCGGTGGCTACACCTTC. Protein product: CASRSLRGRVGGYTF.

This chain links TRBV4-3 with TRBJ2-2, with D perhaps matching TRBD1 or TRBD2 (5 bases each). CDR1 is LGHNA and CDR2 is YSLEER in the germline V gene. The CDR3 consists of 14 residues. With 2 bases removed from V and 7 bases from J, the gap between germline ends came to 11 bases. Here the CDR3 reads CASSQNLRGGELFF. In DNA form, the CDR3 reads TGCGCCAGCAGCCAAAACTTGAGGGGCGGGGAGCTGTTTTTT.